Sequencing of this T cell receptor beta chain was carried out in a study of blood T cell repertoires in COVID-19. This CDR3 has 14 amino acids. In germline, CDR1 is MNHEY, CDR2 SVGAGI. Losses at the gene ends were 7 bases for V and 1 base for J; bases not matched to a gene: 3. This clone was recorded only once. Under the authors' procedure: How many nucleated cells were present was estimated from reference gene primer amplification. Sequencing used immunoSEQ multiplex PCR; TCRdb keeps in-frame clones, though not all of them. Clone size and the V and J calls come from that table; the DNA yielded D and trimming. The table records 150,000 to 200,000 clones, 90% of them present only once.

V and J are TRBV6-5 and TRBJ1-4; TRBD1 matches at 7 bases. Sequencing was performed on peripheral blood. The receptor comes from a man aged 55 to 70 with active or convalescent COVID-19. CDR3 amino acids: CASTNRGTNEKLFF. The CDR3 coding sequence is TGTGCCAGCACAAACAGGGGAACTAATGAAAAACTGTTTTTT.